This T cell receptor beta chain appears in the sequencing data of a study of cytomegalovirus exposure and HLA in healthy donors. The PCR contained 60 Vbeta and 13 Jbeta primers. The method was immunoSEQ multiplex PCR; TCRdb's version includes in-frame clones alone and lacks a portion of them. The data hold some 180,000 clones, with approximately 80% observed a single time. This CDR3 spans 14 amino acids. The V segment lost 2 bases and the J segment 2 bases; nucleotides outside the gene matches: 3. Germline V gene sequence: CDR1 GTSNPN, CDR2 SVGIG (reference sequence). Concerning this clone: Its target is unknown.

Study results and limitations: Per a prior analysis, the majority of TCR beta V segments were productive roughly 87% or roughly 30% of the time.

The chain recombines TRBV30 with TRBJ2-1, with 7 positions matching TRBD2. The TCR was taken from a girl aged 10 to 17 in good health and CMV-seropositive. The specimen was PBMCs. CDR3 bases: TGTGCCTGGAGTAAGGGAGGGCCCTACAATGAGCAGTTCTTC. Protein: CAWSKGGPYNEQFF.